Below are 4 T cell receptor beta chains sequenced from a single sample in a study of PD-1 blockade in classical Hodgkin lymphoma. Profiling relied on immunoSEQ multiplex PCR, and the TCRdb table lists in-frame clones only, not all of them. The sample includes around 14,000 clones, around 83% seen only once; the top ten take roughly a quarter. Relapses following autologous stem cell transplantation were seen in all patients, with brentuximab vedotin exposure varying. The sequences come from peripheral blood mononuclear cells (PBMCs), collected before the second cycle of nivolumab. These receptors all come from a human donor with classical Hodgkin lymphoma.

This CDR3 reads CASSLVVPNEQFF. For the CDR3, the DNA is TGTGCCAGCAGCTTAGTGGTCCCCAATGAGCAGTTCTTC. The chain uses TRBV7-2 and TRBJ2-1; no definite D call. CDR3 length equals 13 residues. Germline CDR1 SGHTA, CDR2 FQGNSA. The V and J ends lost 1 base and 6 bases respectively, with 7 bases between them.

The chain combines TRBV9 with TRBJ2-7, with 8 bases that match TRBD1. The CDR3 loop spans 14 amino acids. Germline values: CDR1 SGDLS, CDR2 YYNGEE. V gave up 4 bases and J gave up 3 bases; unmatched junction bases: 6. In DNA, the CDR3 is TGTGCCAGCAGCATAGGGACAGGACACTACGAGCAGTACTTC. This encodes CASSIGTGHYEQYF.

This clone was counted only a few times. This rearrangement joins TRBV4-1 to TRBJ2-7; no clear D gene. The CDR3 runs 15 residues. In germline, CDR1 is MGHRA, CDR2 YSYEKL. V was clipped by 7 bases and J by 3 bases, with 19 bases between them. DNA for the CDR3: TGCGCCAGCACCCCAAGACCAGAGATCTACTACGAGCAGTACTTC. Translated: CASTPRPEIYYEQYF.

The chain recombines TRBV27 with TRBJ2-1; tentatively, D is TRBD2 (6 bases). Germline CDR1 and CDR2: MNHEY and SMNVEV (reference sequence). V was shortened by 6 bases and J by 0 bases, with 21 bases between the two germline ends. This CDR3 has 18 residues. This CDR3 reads CASRRASATLSSYNEQFF. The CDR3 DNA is TGTGCCAGCAGGCGGGCTAGCGCGACCTTGAGCTCCTACAATGAGCAGTTCTTC.